The clone carrying this TCR beta chain was counted only a few times. This specimen belongs to a study of response to subunit inactivated influenza vaccine. Germline V gene lookup returns CDR1 MNHEY and CDR2 SMNVEV (reference sequence). The CDR3 extends over 17 amino acids. The V segment lost 2 bases and the J segment 4 bases; nucleotides outside the gene matches: 6. TCRdb re-called the RT-PCR reads with MiXCR, one entry per CDR3 protein. The sample lists 500,000 to 700,000 distinct CDR3 sequences, around 25% occurring once. The same sample was also used in a study of T cells expressing NK-cell markers. Per that study: TCR beta libraries carry UMIs added by 5'RACE template switching. Sequencing of TCR beta repertoires drew on sorted CD3+CD56+NKG2C+, CD3+CD56+NKG2C- and CD3+CD56-NKG2C+ T cells. Seven of the eight sequenced donors were classified as HCMV-seropositive, and one was classified as seronegative.

This TCR came from a man aged 50-60 years who received an inactivated influenza vaccine. The sequencing here drew on CD4+ T cells sorted from PBMCs, taken approximately 13 days after vaccination. The rearrangement uses TRBV27 and TRBJ2-1, with 12 bases matching TRBD2. The CDR3 nucleotides are TGTGCCAGCAGTTTACCTAGCGGGGGGGCAGATTACAATGAGCAGTTCTTC. It specifies CASSLPSGGADYNEQFF.